Following are 11 T cell receptor beta chains from one sample sequenced in a study of cytotoxic CD8 clonotypes in ibrutinib-treated CLL. Method: immunoSEQ multiplex PCR; TCRdb's copy keeps in-frame clones and lacks some. The table has tens of thousands of clones, approximately 70% seen once. Sample: PBMCs, taken after 24 months of ibrutinib treatment. These receptors were obtained from a human donor with chronic lymphocytic leukemia.

V is TRBV18 and J is TRBJ2-1, with TRBD2 as a possible D gene (5 bases). The CDR3 contains 15 residues. The V gene's germline CDR1 is KGHSH and CDR2 LQKENI. V was cut by 3 bases and J by 6 bases, with 15 bases left in between. The DNA for the CDR3 is TGTGCCAGCTCACCGAGACTACAACACGGCAATGAGCAGTTCTTC. It specifies CASSPRLQHGNEQFF. The whole variable domain, remainder taken from reference TRBV18 and TRBJ2-1, is NAGVMQNPRHLVRRRGQEARLRCSPMKGHSHVYWYRQLPEEGLKFMVYLQKENIIDESGMPKERFSAEFPKEGPSILRIQQVVRGDSAAYFCASSPRLQHGNEQFFGPGTRLTVL.

This sequence joins TRBV5-1 and TRBJ2-2, with D tentatively TRBD2 (5 bases). Germline-derived CDR1 and CDR2 are SGHRS and YFSETQ. V lost 2 bases and J lost 4, with 12 bases in between. The CDR3 extends over 15 amino acids. CDR3 sequence: CASSLGRAGTGELFF. The CDR3 DNA is TGCGCCAGCAGCTTAGGAAGGGCGGGCACCGGGGAGCTGTTTTTT.

The table lists this clone with a count of one. The chain is built from TRBV25-1 and TRBJ2-3; D uncertain. Trimming removed 8 bases at V and 4 bases at J, with 22 bases between. The germline CDR1 and CDR2 sequences are MGHDK and SYGVNS. CDR3 size: 16 residues. In nucleotides, the CDR3 is TGTGCCAGCCCGGTCCCTCTAGGTCCTAAGGCAGATACGCAGTATTTT. Protein sequence: CASPVPLGPKADTQYF.

The J gene is TRBJ2-1, the V gene TRBV6-1; no clear D. Trimming removed 2 bases from V and 3 bases from J, with 14 bases in between. The CDR3 length is 16 residues. CDR1 is MNHNS and CDR2 is SASEGT in the germline V gene. CDR3 in amino acids: CASSELWTVSYNEQFF. CDR3 bases: TGTGCCAGCAGTGAATTGTGGACCGTGAGCTACAATGAGCAGTTCTTC.

The chain employs TRBV4-2 and TRBJ1-2, with D perhaps matching TRBD1 (5 bases). Between the trimmed V and J ends, which lost 1 base and 2 bases, there was a span of 11 bases. Germline V gene lookup returns CDR1 LGHNA and CDR2 YNFKEQ. The CDR3 has 15 residues. The CDR3 bases are TGTGCCAGCAGCCAAGCAACAGGAGGAAACTATGGCTACACCTTC. Translated: CASSQATGGNYGYTF.

This chain uses TRBV9 with TRBJ2-1; D not resolved. The germline gives CDR1 SGDLS, CDR2 YYNGEE. The length of the CDR3 is 14 residues. V lost 0 bases, J lost 10 bases, and 14 bases lay in between. CDR3 nucleotide sequence: TGTGCCAGCAGCGTAGCCCCCTTTACGGAAGAGCAGTTCTTC. It is translated as CASSVAPFTEEQFF.

The chain has TRBV19 and TRBJ1-2; TRBD1 aligns across 8 bases. The CDR3 is 14 residues long. From germline, CDR1 is LNHDA and CDR2 SQIVND (reference sequence). J gave up 4 bases and V 5 bases, and 6 bases lay outside the gene matches. The CDR3 loop reads CASSEDRDGYGYTF. The CDR3 nucleotides are TGTGCCAGTAGTGAGGACAGGGATGGCTATGGCTACACCTTC.

The CDR3 spells CATSRDGPGPLSGNTIYF. The DNA of the CDR3 is TGTGCCACCAGCAGAGATGGTCCCGGTCCACTCTCTGGAAACACCATATATTTT. V usage is TRBV15 and J usage is TRBJ1-3; D uncertain. V shed 0 bases and J shed 0 bases, with 15 bases lying between them. Germline assignment: CDR1 LNHNV and CDR2 YYDKDF (reference sequence). There are 18 residues in the CDR3.

CDR3 protein: CAMTNQDKSNYGYTF. CDR3 DNA sequence: TGTGCCATGACCAACCAGGACAAATCTAACTATGGCTACACCTTC. This chain joins TRBV10-3 and TRBJ1-2, with a weak D call TRBD1 (5 bases). V shed 9 bases and J shed 0 bases, with 17 bases lying between them. The CDR3 has 15 residues. CDR1 ENHRY and CDR2 SYGVKD come from the germline V gene.

The genes are TRBV10-3 and TRBJ1-2, with a tentative D call TRBD1 (6 bases). This CDR3 contains 15 residues. Germline V gene data show CDR1 as ENHRY and CDR2 as SYGVKD. V lost 2 bases and J 5 bases, leaving 15 bases between the germline ends. This CDR3 is CAISEQDSVGYGYTF. The CDR3 nucleotides are TGTGCCATCAGTGAGCAGGACAGCGTAGGGTATGGCTACACCTTC.

The chain couples TRBV6-1 to TRBJ2-7; 10 bases fit TRBD2. Per germline, CDR1 MNHNS and CDR2 SASEGT. Unmatched junction bases numbered 4, after V lost 6 bases and J lost 2 bases. The CDR3 totals 14 residues. The CDR3 nucleotides read TGTGCCAGCAGCGTACTAGCGGGACCCTACGAGCAGTACTTC. Translating it yields CASSVLAGPYEQYF.